Below, 17 T cell receptor beta chains from the same sample are listed, as sequenced in a study of T cell changes during pregnancy in multiple sclerosis. Some clones are missing from TCRdb's copy, which holds only in-frame ones; the method was immunoSEQ multiplex PCR. Here the sample spans about 49,000 clones, about 91% being singletons. Here the sequenced sample was peripheral blood, taken after pregnancy. The source is a female donor with multiple sclerosis, enrolled in a pregnancy study.

The chain combines TRBV7-2 with TRBJ1-3; 9 bases are a match to TRBD1. Losses at the gene ends were 4 bases for V and 4 bases for J; bases not matched to a gene: 5. Germline CDR1 and CDR2: SGHTA and FQGNSA. The CDR3 is made up of 15 amino acids. The CDR3 bases are TGTGCCAGCAGCTCCAACAGGGGGCGAGGAAACACCATATATTTT. It specifies CASSSNRGRGNTIYF.

This chain links TRBV9 with TRBJ1-3; TRBD1 is a possible D gene (5 bases). The germline gives CDR1 SGDLS, CDR2 YYNGEE. The CDR3 extends over 16 amino acids. V lost 0 bases to trimming and J lost 3 bases, with 13 bases between them. DNA of the CDR3: TGTGCCAGCAGCGTAGGGTCAGGGCTAGTTGGAAACACCATATATTTT. As protein: CASSVGSGLVGNTIYF.

The CDR3 nucleotides read TGTGCCAGCAGCCTCGACAGGGAGTCGGGACTTTCCCAGTACTTC. Protein: CASSLDRESGLSQYF. The chain combines TRBV5-4 with TRBJ2-5; D perhaps matches TRBD1 (7 bases). CDR3 length equals 15 residues. Trimming shortened V by 4 bases and J by 9 bases, and 22 bases separated the two germline ends. Germline CDR1 reads SGHNT; CDR2 reads YYREEE (reference sequence).

The V call is TRBV19, the J call TRBJ1-1, with D perhaps matching TRBD1 (6 bases). The CDR3 loop spans 14 amino acids. Germline CDR1 is LNHDA and CDR2 is SQIVND (reference sequence). Trimming cost V 6 bases and J 6 bases, with 17 bases left between them. CDR3 coding DNA: TGTGCCAGTAGGACCACAGGGTCCGTCCCTGAAGCTTTCTTT. Its translation is CASRTTGSVPEAFF. Full variable domain (remainder filled in from reference TRBV19 and TRBJ1-1): DGGITQSPKYLFRKEGQNVTLSCEQNLNHDAMYWYRQDPGQGLRLIYYSQIVNDFQKGDIAEGYSVSREKKESFPLTVTSAQKNPTAFYLCASRTTGSVPEAFFGQGTRLTVV.

The chain links TRBV7-2 to TRBJ2-7; the match to TRBD1 covers 7 bases. The V and J ends lost 1 base and 0 bases, in that order; junction bases with no gene match: 3. Germline CDR1 is SGHTA and CDR2 is FQGNSA. The CDR3 is 15 amino acids. CDR3 sequence reads: CASSLEQGYSYEQYF. In nucleotides, the CDR3 is TGTGCCAGCAGCTTAGAACAGGGGTACTCCTACGAGCAGTACTTC.

This clone has just one count. The chain is built from TRBV7-8 and TRBJ1-1; a weak D match, TRBD1 (5 bases). The CDR3 loop spans 15 amino acids. Germline-derived CDR1 and CDR2 are SGHVS and FQNEAQ. V lost 7 bases, J lost 3 bases, and 18 bases lay in between. CDR3 loop: CASNTYGGTDTEAFF. In nucleotides, the CDR3 is TGTGCCAGCAACACCTACGGGGGTACGGACACTGAAGCTTTCTTT.

This chain uses TRBV9 with TRBJ2-1; 14 bases match TRBD2. Germline loops: CDR1 SGDLS, CDR2 YYNGEE. V was pared by 4 bases and J by 10 bases, with 10 bases of the junction left unmatched. This CDR3 has 16 residues. The CDR3 DNA follows: TGTGCCAGCAGCTTTACCCCGGGACTAGCGGGGGTAGAGCAGTTCTTC. Its translation is CASSFTPGLAGVEQFF.

The chain recombines TRBV28 with TRBJ1-4; no reliable D call. The CDR3 is 14 residues long. Between the trimmed V and J ends, which lost 6 bases and 8 bases, there was a span of 16 bases. Germline loops: CDR1 MDHEN, CDR2 SYDVKM. The CDR3 sequence: CASSPVLGGEKLFF. CDR3 nucleotide sequence: TGTGCCAGCAGCCCTGTTCTCGGAGGGGAAAAACTGTTTTTT.

This chain joins TRBV5-1 and TRBJ1-1, with unresolved D. This CDR3 region has 13 residues. Trimming removed 10 bases from V and 1 base from J, with 14 bases in between. Germline values: CDR1 SGHRS, CDR2 YFSETQ. The CDR3 DNA sequence: TGCGCCTCGCTGGGCCGGGGGAACACTGAAGCTTTCTTT. The encoded protein is CASLGRGNTEAFF. The whole variable domain, filled in from reference TRBV5-1 and TRBJ1-1, reads KAGVTQTPRYLIKTRGQQVTLSCSPISGHRSVSWYQQTPGQGLQFLFEYFSETQRNKGNFPGRFSGRQFSNSRSEMNVSTLELGDSALYLCASLGRGNTEAFFGQGTRLTVV.

The V gene is TRBV21-1, the J gene TRBJ2-1; the listed D gene, TRBD1, was not tested against the DNA. TRBV21-1 is an annotated pseudogene. CDR3 length: 13 residues. CDR3 in DNA: TGTGCCAGCAGCAAAGACCCAGGGGATGAGCAGTTCTTC. It translates to CASSKDPGDEQFF.

This clone was seen just once. The chain links TRBV18 to TRBJ2-3, with TRBD1 matching over 7 bases. The CDR3 is made up of 13 amino acids. V gave up 4 bases and J gave up 8 bases; unmatched junction bases: 6. CDR1 and CDR2 from the germline V gene are KGHSH and LQKENI. The CDR3 loop reads CASSHDRVGTQYF. The CDR3 DNA reads TGTGCCAGCTCACACGACAGGGTTGGTACGCAGTATTTT.

V gene TRBV11-2 combines with J gene TRBJ2-3; 8 nucleotides line up with TRBD2. CDR1 is SGHAT and CDR2 is FQNNGV in the germline V gene. This CDR3 comprises 15 residues. The V gene end was trimmed by 5 bases and the J gene end by 6 bases; junction bases not matched to a gene: 10. The CDR3 DNA reads as TGTGCCAGCAGCCCCGGGACTAGTGGGAGGGATACGCAGTATTTT. Protein: CASSPGTSGRDTQYF.

The V and J genes are TRBV9 and TRBJ2-7; D may be TRBD2 (7 bases). The CDR3 spans 14 residues. Germline V gene lookup returns CDR1 SGDLS and CDR2 YYNGEE. V lost 0 bases and J 6 bases, leaving 13 bases between the germline ends. This chain's CDR3 is CASSVAGGRGEQYF. The CDR3 DNA sequence: TGTGCCAGCAGCGTAGCCGGGGGGCGTGGCGAGCAGTACTTC. Together with reference TRBV9 and TRBJ2-7, the CDR3 gives the full variable domain: DSGVTQTPKHLITATGQRVTLRCSPRSGDLSVYWYQQSLDQGLQFLIQYYNGEERAKGNILERFSAQQFPDLHSELNLSSLELGDSALYFCASSVAGGRGEQYFGPGTRLTVT.

This rearrangement joins TRBV19 to TRBJ1-2; possibly TRBD1 for D (6 bases). Trimming stripped 4 bases from V and 4 bases from J, with 16 bases between. The germline V gene encodes CDR1 LNHDA and CDR2 SQIVND (reference sequence). The CDR3 contains 15 residues. CDR3: CASSTPGGASYGYTF. The CDR3 bases are TGTGCCAGTAGTACACCCGGGGGGGCTTCCTATGGCTACACCTTC.

The chain has TRBV4-2 and TRBJ1-3; the D is unclear. With 2 bases removed from V and 0 bases from J, the gap between germline ends came to 5 bases. Germline V gives CDR1 LGHNA, CDR2 YNFKEQ. The CDR3 runs 14 residues. The CDR3 reads CASSQYTSGNTIYF. Here the CDR3 DNA reads TGTGCCAGCAGCCAATACACCTCTGGAAACACCATATATTTT.

The J gene is TRBJ2-7, the V gene TRBV9, with D possibly matching TRBD2 (5 bases). Trimming took 5 bases from V and 7 from J, leaving 19 bases between them. CDR3 length equals 14 residues. CDR1 is SGDLS and CDR2 is YYNGEE in the germline V gene. The CDR3 DNA is TGTGCCAGCAGTGAAACCGGGGATGCTAGGGAGCAGTACTTC. It codes for CASSETGDAREQYF.

The V gene is TRBV19, the J gene TRBJ2-7; 10 nucleotides match TRBD2. V lost 6 bases and J lost 6; bases outside the gene matches: 14. CDR1 LNHDA and CDR2 SQIVND come from the germline V gene (reference sequence). There are 16 residues in the CDR3. The CDR3: CASSKILAGGPFEQYF. The DNA of the CDR3 is TGTGCCAGTAGCAAAATCTTAGCGGGAGGCCCCTTCGAGCAGTACTTC.